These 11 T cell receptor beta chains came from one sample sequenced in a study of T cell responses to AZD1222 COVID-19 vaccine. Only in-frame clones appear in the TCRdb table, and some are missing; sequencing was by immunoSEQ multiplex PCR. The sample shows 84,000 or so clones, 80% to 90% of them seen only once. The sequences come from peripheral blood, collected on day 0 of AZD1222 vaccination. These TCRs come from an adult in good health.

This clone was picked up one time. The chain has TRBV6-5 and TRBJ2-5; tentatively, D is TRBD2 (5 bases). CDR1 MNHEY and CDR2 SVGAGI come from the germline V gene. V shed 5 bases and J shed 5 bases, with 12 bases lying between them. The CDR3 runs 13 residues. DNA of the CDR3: TGTGCCAGCAGTCTGGGCGGGTATGAGACCCAGTACTTC. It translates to CASSLGGYETQYF.

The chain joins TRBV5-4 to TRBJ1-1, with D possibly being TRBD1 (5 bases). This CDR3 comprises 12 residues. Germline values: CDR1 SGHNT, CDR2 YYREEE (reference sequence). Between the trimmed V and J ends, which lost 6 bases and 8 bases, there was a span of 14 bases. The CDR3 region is CASKLPGREAFF. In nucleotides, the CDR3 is TGTGCCAGCAAGCTTCCAGGGAGGGAAGCTTTCTTT.

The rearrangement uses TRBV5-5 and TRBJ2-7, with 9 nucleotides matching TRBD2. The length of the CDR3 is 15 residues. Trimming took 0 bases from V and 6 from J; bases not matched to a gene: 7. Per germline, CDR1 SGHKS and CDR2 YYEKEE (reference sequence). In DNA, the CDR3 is TGTGCCAGCAGCTTGGAGGCTAGCGGGATGGGCGAGCAGTACTTC. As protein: CASSLEASGMGEQYF.

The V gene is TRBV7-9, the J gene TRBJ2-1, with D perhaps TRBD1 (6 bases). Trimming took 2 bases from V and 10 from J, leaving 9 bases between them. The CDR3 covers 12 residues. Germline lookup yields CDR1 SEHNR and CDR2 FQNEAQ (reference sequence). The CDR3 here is CASSLLQGEQFF. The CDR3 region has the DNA TGTGCCAGCAGCTTACTCCAGGGGGAGCAGTTCTTC.

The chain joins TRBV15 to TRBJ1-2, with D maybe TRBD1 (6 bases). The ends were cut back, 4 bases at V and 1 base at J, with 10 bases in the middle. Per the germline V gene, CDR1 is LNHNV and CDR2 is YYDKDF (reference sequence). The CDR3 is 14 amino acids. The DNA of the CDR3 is TGTGCCACCAGCACCAGGGACAATAACTATGGCTACACCTTC. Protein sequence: CATSTRDNNYGYTF.

The CDR3: CATSRNRHLLGENYGYTF. CDR3 nucleotides: TGTGCCACCAGTCGTAATAGACATCTCCTCGGCGAGAACTATGGCTACACCTTC. The chain is built from TRBV19 and TRBJ1-2; D not certain. V lost 10 bases and J lost 2, with 29 bases in between. In germline, CDR1 is LNHDA, CDR2 SQIVND (reference sequence). The CDR3 loop spans 18 amino acids.

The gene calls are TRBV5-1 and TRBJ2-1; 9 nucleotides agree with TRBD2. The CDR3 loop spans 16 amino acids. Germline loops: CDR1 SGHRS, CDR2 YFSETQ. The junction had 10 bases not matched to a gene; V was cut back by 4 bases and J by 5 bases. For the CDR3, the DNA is TGCGCCAGCAGCCCCGGGAGTAGCGGGAGTCACAATGAGCAGTTCTTC. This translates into CASSPGSSGSHNEQFF.

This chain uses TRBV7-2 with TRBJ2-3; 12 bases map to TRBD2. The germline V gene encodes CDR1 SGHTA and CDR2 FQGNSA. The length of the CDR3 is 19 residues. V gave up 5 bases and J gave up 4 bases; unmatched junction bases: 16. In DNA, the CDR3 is TGTGCCAGCAGCACCTCACTAGCGGGAGGCCAGGGGAAGTCAGATACGCAGTATTTT. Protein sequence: CASSTSLAGGQGKSDTQYF.

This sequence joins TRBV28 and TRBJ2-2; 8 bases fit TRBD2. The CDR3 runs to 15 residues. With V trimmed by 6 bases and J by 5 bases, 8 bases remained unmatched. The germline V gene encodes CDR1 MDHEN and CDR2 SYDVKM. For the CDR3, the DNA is TGTGCCAGCAGGACCCGCAGCGGGAGTACCGGGGAGCTGTTTTTT. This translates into CASRTRSGSTGELFF.

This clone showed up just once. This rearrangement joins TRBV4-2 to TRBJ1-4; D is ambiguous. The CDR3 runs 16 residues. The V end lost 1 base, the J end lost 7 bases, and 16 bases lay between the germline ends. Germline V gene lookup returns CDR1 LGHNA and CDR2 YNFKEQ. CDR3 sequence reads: CASSQVFVQRSEKLFF. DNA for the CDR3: TGTGCCAGCAGCCAAGTATTTGTACAAAGGAGTGAAAAACTGTTTTTT.

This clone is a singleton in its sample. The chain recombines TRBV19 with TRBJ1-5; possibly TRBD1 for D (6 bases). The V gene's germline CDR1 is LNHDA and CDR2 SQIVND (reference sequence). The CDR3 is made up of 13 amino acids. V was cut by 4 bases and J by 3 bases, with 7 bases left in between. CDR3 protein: CASSRTDNQPQHF. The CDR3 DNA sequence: TGTGCCAGTAGTAGGACAGACAATCAGCCCCAGCATTTT. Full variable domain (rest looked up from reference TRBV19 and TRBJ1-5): DGGITQSPKYLFRKEGQNVTLSCEQNLNHDAMYWYRQDPGQGLRLIYYSQIVNDFQKGDIAEGYSVSREKKESFPLTVTSAQKNPTAFYLCASSRTDNQPQHFGDGTRLSIL.